These T cell receptor beta chains were read from a single sample in a study of blood T cell repertoires in COVID-19. Using immunoSEQ multiplex PCR, the repertoire was profiled, and TCRdb retains in-frame clones only, with some absent. The sample has approximately 290,000 clones; approximately 91% are singletons. The sample was peripheral blood. These receptors originate from a woman aged 60-75 years with acute or convalescent COVID-19. CDR3s include the opening cysteine and the closing phenylalanine or tryptophan. The D gene is left open where the match is weak. A row's size may be missing; if present it is once, few, many or a size class.

size: -; J: TRBJ1-1; D: TRBD1; V: TRBV7-2; CDR3: CASSTRTGRDTEAFF; DNA: TGTGCCAGCAGCACTCGGACAGGGCGGGACACTGAAGCTTTCTTT
size: -; J: TRBJ2-1; D: TRBD2; V: TRBV9; CDR3: CASSARLAGGIGNEQFF; DNA: TGTGCCAGCAGCGCCAGACTAGCGGGGGGGATCGGCAATGAGCAGTTCTTC
size: -; J: TRBJ1-5; D: TRBD1; V: TRBV27; CDR3: CACGGQGNQPQHF; DNA: TGTGCCTGCGGGGGACAGGGTAATCAGCCCCAGCATTTT
size: -; J: TRBJ1-4; D: -; V: TRBV6-5; CDR3: CASSFSRTNEKLFF; DNA: TGTGCCAGCAGTTTCTCGAGGACTAATGAAAAACTGTTTTTT
size: -; J: TRBJ1-1; D: -; V: TRBV11-2; CDR3: CASSLAPGYTEAFF; DNA: TGTGCCAGCAGCTTAGCGCCAGGATACACTGAAGCTTTCTTT
size: -; J: TRBJ2-1; D: -; V: TRBV7-9; CDR3: CASEDSRFNEQFF; DNA: TGTGCCAGCGAGGACAGCAGGTTCAATGAGCAGTTCTTC
size: -; J: TRBJ2-4; D: TRBD1; V: TRBV13; CDR3: CASSWGTGGSKNIQYF; DNA: TGTGCCAGCAGCTGGGGGACAGGGGGTAGCAAAAACATTCAGTACTTC
size: once; J: TRBJ2-7; D: TRBD1; V: TRBV2; CDR3: CASSVGTGGYEQYF; DNA: TGTGCCAGCAGTGTAGGGACAGGGGGTTACGAGCAGTACTTC
size: -; J: TRBJ2-5; D: TRBD2; V: TRBV7-8; CDR3: CASSPGGLQETQYF; DNA: TGTGCCAGCAGCCCCGGGGGGTTACAAGAGACCCAGTACTTC
size: -; J: TRBJ1-6; D: -; V: TRBV15; CDR3: CATSSTGYNSPLHF; DNA: TGTGCCACCAGCTCCACCGGGTACAATTCACCCCTCCACTTT
size: -; J: TRBJ2-7; D: TRBD2; V: TRBV7-2; CDR3: CASSRSRLAGGYEQYF; DNA: TGTGCCAGCAGCCGCAGCCGACTAGCGGGGGGCTACGAGCAGTACTTC
size: -; J: TRBJ1-5; D: -; V: TRBV30; CDR3: CAWNAGPGPQHF; DNA: TGTGCCTGGAATGCGGGCCCGGGGCCCCAGCATTTT
size: -; J: TRBJ1-1; D: -; V: TRBV7-6; CDR3: CASSVDRPPSEAFF; DNA: TGTGCCAGCAGCGTCGACAGGCCGCCCTCTGAAGCTTTCTTT
size: -; J: TRBJ1-5; D: -; V: TRBV10-3; CDR3: CAISESRQPNQPQHF; DNA: TGTGCCATCAGTGAGTCGAGACAACCCAATCAGCCCCAGCATTTT
size: few; J: TRBJ2-2; D: -; V: TRBV6-2/TRBV6-3; CDR3: CASSPKTPSSWNTGELFF; DNA: TGTGCCAGCAGCCCCAAGACCCCTAGTTCCTGGAACACCGGGGAGCTGTTTTTT
size: -; J: TRBJ1-3; D: -; V: TRBV4-3; CDR3: CASSQAYPPGNSGNTIYF; DNA: TGCGCCAGCAGCCAAGCTTACCCTCCCGGGAACTCTGGAAACACCATATATTTT
size: -; J: TRBJ2-7; D: -; V: TRBV6-5; CDR3: CASSRTDAYEQYF; DNA: TGTGCCAGCAGTAGGACAGACGCCTACGAGCAGTACTTC
size: -; J: TRBJ2-3; D: TRBD1; V: TRBV5-4; CDR3: CASSRDRGTDTQYF; DNA: TGTGCCAGCAGCCGCGACAGGGGAACAGATACGCAGTATTTT
size: -; J: TRBJ1-1; D: -; V: TRBV6-6; CDR3: CASSHRDMNTEAFF; DNA: TGTGCCAGCAGCCACCGGGACATGAACACTGAAGCTTTCTTT
size: once; J: TRBJ1-1; D: TRBD1; V: TRBV10-3; CDR3: CAISESRQGDEAFF; DNA: TGTGCCATCAGTGAGTCGAGACAGGGGGATGAAGCTTTCTTT
size: -; J: TRBJ1-4; D: TRBD1; V: TRBV5-4; CDR3: CASSPRTGKNEKLFF; DNA: TGTGCCAGCAGCCCTCGGACAGGAAAGAATGAAAAACTGTTTTTT
size: -; J: TRBJ1-1; D: -; V: TRBV12-3/TRBV12-4; CDR3: CASSLHQNTEAFF; DNA: TGTGCCAGCAGTTTACATCAGAACACTGAAGCTTTCTTT
size: -; J: TRBJ2-1; D: -; V: TRBV6-5; CDR3: CASSYSGGSLNEQFF; DNA: TGTGCCAGCAGTTACTCCGGGGGTAGCCTCAATGAGCAGTTCTTC
size: -; J: TRBJ2-3; D: TRBD1; V: TRBV29-1; CDR3: CSVASPGQGGHYTDTQYF; DNA: TGCAGCGTAGCAAGCCCGGGACAGGGGGGACATTACACAGATACGCAGTATTTT
size: -; J: TRBJ2-2; D: -; V: TRBV7-9; CDR3: CASSLAHTTGELFF; DNA: TGTGCCAGCAGCTTAGCGCACACCACCGGGGAGCTGTTTTTT
size: -; J: TRBJ2-6; D: -; V: TRBV5-1; CDR3: CASSLRQDSSGANVLTF; DNA: TGCGCCAGCAGCTTAAGACAGGATAGCTCTGGGGCCAACGTCCTGACTTTC
size: -; J: TRBJ2-2; D: -; V: TRBV5-4; CDR3: CASSLRGATGELFF; DNA: TGTGCCAGCAGCTTGCGGGGAGCTACCGGGGAGCTGTTTTTT
size: -; J: TRBJ1-6; D: TRBD1; V: TRBV9; CDR3: CASSSKITGTGDSPLHF; DNA: TGTGCCAGCAGCTCAAAGATTACCGGGACAGGTGATTCACCCCTCCACTTT
size: -; J: TRBJ2-1; D: -; V: TRBV7-2; CDR3: CASSLKARGSNEQFF; DNA: TGTGCCAGCAGCTTAAAAGCCAGGGGATCCAATGAGCAGTTCTTC
size: once; J: TRBJ1-2; D: -; V: TRBV28; CDR3: CASRGANYGYTF; DNA: TGTGCCAGCCGGGGGGCGAACTATGGCTACACCTTC
size: -; J: TRBJ1-5; D: -; V: TRBV19; CDR3: CASSIAGNQPQHF; DNA: TGTGCCAGTAGTATAGCAGGCAATCAGCCCCAGCATTTT
size: -; J: TRBJ2-1; D: -; V: TRBV9; CDR3: CASSLRAHNEQFF; DNA: TGTGCCAGCAGCCTGCGCGCCCACAATGAGCAGTTCTTC